Sequencing of this T cell receptor beta chain was carried out in a study of T cells expressing NK-cell markers. Study overall: It was sorted CD3+CD56-NKG2C+, CD3+CD56+NKG2C- and CD3+CD56+NKG2C+ T cells that provided the TCR beta repertoires. Findings and caveats of the study: Evidence did not settle whether expanded NKG2C+ T cell clones targeted HCMV. Each of 6 or 7 donors carried dominant NKG2C+ clonotypes accounting for roughly 1.0-7.5% of CD8+ T cells.

The authors generated TCR beta cDNA through 5'RACE template switching with UMIs. Using the 5' RACE reads, TCRdb records one entry per CDR3 protein without DNA. The sample shows 250,000 or so distinct CDR3 sequences, and roughly 4.2% sits with its ten largest clones. Turning to this clonotype: No antigen is known for it.

This CDR3 spans 14 amino acids. Germline V CDR1 and CDR2: DFQATT, SNEGSKA (reference sequence). This clonotype was obtained from a woman aged 18 to 69 in good health. The V call is TRBV20-1, the J call TRBJ2-7; there is no DNA to check the TCRdb D call of TRBD1. Source material: blood T cells: a sorted CD56 or NKG2C T cell subset, CD4+ or CD8+ T cells, or bulk PBMC T cells (not recorded which). This CDR3 reads CSAIGGQNSYEQYF.